These 9 T cell receptor beta chains share one sample of origin, sequenced in a study of OX40 agonist ivuxolimab in advanced cancers. Libraries came from the immunoSEQ multiplex PCR assay. The immuneACCESS repertoire file appears here via TCRdb, limited to in-frame rearrangements. These files lack a portion of the clones; in checked studies, under half of the deficit traces to unresolved V genes, and the cause of the others is not known. A total of 55,000 to 75,000 clones appear in this sample, roughly nine tenths of them only once. In total, the top ten clones hold about 2% of the sample. The material sequenced was CD4+ or CD8+ T cells sorted from blood, taken in a trial of the OX40 agonist ivuxolimab. These receptors all come from an adult with an advanced solid tumor such as melanoma, head and neck, liver or kidney cancer.

This chain links TRBV9 with TRBJ2-6; 11 bases fit TRBD2. Looked up from germline, CDR1 is SGDLS and CDR2 is YYNGEE. The CDR3 totals 16 residues. Germline trimming cut 4 bases from V and 10 bases from J; bases unmatched to any gene: 10. For the CDR3, the DNA is TGTGCCAGCAGCAGCTCAGTAGCGGGAGGGGATAACGTCCTGACTTTC. As protein: CASSSSVAGGDNVLTF.

V gene TRBV7-2 combines with J gene TRBJ2-4; D is ambiguous. CDR1 and CDR2 from the germline V gene are SGHTA and FQGNSA. CDR3 length: 16 amino acids. Trimming removed 4 bases from V and 0 bases from J, with 13 bases in between. The CDR3 is CASSSYGSLAKNIQYF. The CDR3 DNA follows: TGTGCCAGCAGCTCGTACGGAAGTTTAGCCAAAAACATTCAGTACTTC.

The rearrangement uses TRBV7-2 and TRBJ1-6, with TRBD1 as a possible D gene (5 bases). CDR1 SGHTA and CDR2 FQGNSA come from the germline V gene. Trimming stripped 5 bases from V and 10 bases from J, with 21 bases between. The CDR3 length is 16 residues. The CDR3, as DNA: TGTGCCAGCAGCCCACAAGGGACGCCAGGACCCTCACCCCTCCACTTT. Translation gives CASSPQGTPGPSPLHF. Filled out from reference TRBV7-2 and TRBJ1-6, the complete variable domain reads GAGVSQSPSNKVTEKGKDVELRCDPISGHTALYWYRQSLGQGLEFLIYFQGNSAPDKSGLPSDRFSAERTGGSVSTLTIQRTQQEDSAVYLCASSPQGTPGPSPLHFGNGTRLTVT.

This rearrangement joins TRBV2 to TRBJ2-2; 10 nucleotides line up with TRBD2. From germline, CDR1 is SNHLY and CDR2 FYNNEI. This CDR3 is 15 amino acids long. V was pared by 3 bases and J by 7 bases, with 5 bases of the junction left unmatched. In nucleotides, the CDR3 is TGTGCCAGCAGTGAGCAGCGGGGGGGGAACGGGGAGCTGTTTTTT. It is translated as CASSEQRGGNGELFF.

This clone occurred once. V is TRBV4-1 and J is TRBJ1-2; 8 bases are a match to TRBD1. The V segment lost 0 bases and the J segment 9 bases; nucleotides outside the gene matches: 12. The CDR3 contains 16 residues. Germline V gene data show CDR1 as MGHRA and CDR2 as YSYEKL. CDR3 loop: CASSQDLEVQGVSYTF. The CDR3 DNA follows: TGCGCCAGCAGCCAAGATCTAGAGGTACAGGGGGTTAGCTACACCTTC.

The chain couples TRBV7-2 to TRBJ2-5, with 7 bases identical to TRBD1. Per germline, CDR1 SGHTA and CDR2 FQGNSA. The J segment lost 5 bases and the V segment lost 1 base, leaving 4 bases of the junction unmatched. The CDR3 has 14 amino acids. CDR3 region: CASSLEGRGETQYF. The CDR3, as DNA: TGTGCCAGCAGCTTAGAGGGCAGGGGGGAGACCCAGTACTTC.

The chain recombines TRBV30 with TRBJ2-7, with TRBD2 as a possible D gene (7 bases). Germline V gene lookup returns CDR1 GTSNPN and CDR2 SVGIG (reference sequence). The CDR3 extends over 14 amino acids. V was clipped by 6 bases and J by 2 bases, with 17 bases between them. The CDR3 DNA sequence: TGTGCCTGTGAGGGGGGGCCGGCGACCTACGAGCAGTACTTC. Protein product: CACEGGPATYEQYF.

This chain uses TRBV5-1 with TRBJ1-3, with D possibly being TRBD1 (5 bases). This CDR3 is 14 amino acids long. Germline V gene data show CDR1 as SGHRS and CDR2 as YFSETQ. Trimming pared 0 bases from V and 4 bases from J, leaving 8 bases between. In nucleotides, the CDR3 is TGCGCCAGCAGCTTGGGTGGGGACGGAAACACCATATATTTT. Translation: CASSLGGDGNTIYF. The full variable domain, completed using reference TRBV5-1 and TRBJ1-3, is KAGVTQTPRYLIKTRGQQVTLSCSPISGHRSVSWYQQTPGQGLQFLFEYFSETQRNKGNFPGRFSGRQFSNSRSEMNVSTLELGDSALYLCASSLGGDGNTIYFGEGSWLTVV.

This chain joins TRBV29-1 and TRBJ1-1, with a weak D call TRBD1 (5 bases). Germline CDR1 SQVTM, CDR2 ANQGSEA. Trimming stripped 6 bases from V and 7 bases from J, with 15 bases between. The length of the CDR3 is 12 residues. The CDR3 region is CSVKRGGYEAFF. For the CDR3, the DNA is TGCAGCGTGAAGAGGGGAGGTTATGAAGCTTTCTTT.